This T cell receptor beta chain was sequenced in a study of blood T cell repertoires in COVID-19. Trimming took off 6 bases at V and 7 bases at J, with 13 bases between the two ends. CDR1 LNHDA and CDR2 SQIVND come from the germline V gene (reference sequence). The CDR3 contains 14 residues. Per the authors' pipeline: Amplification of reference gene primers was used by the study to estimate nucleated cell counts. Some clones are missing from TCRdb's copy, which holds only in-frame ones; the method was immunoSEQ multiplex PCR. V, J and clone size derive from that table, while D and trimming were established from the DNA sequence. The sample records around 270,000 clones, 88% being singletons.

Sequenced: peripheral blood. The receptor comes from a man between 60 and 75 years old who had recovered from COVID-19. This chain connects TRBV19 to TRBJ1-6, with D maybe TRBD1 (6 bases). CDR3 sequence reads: CASSGQRHNSPLHF. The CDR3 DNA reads TGTGCCAGTAGCGGACAGCGACACAATTCACCCCTCCACTTT.